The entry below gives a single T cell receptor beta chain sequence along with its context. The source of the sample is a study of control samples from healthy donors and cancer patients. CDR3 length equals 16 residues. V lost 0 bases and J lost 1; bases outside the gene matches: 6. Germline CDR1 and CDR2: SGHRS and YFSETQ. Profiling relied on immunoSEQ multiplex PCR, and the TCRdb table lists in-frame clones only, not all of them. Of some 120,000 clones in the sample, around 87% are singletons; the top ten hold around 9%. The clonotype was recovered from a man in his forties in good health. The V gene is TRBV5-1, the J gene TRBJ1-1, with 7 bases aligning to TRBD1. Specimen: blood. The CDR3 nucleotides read TGCGCCAGCAGCTTGGTTCCAGGGGGAACGAACACTGAAGCTTTCTTT. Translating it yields CASSLVPGGTNTEAFF.